This T cell receptor beta chain was documented in a study of patients and donors after allogeneic stem cell transplantation. Only one count was recorded for this clonotype. In TCRdb, the RT-PCR reads were re-called with MiXCR into one record per CDR3 protein. The data show approximately 170,000 distinct CDR3 sequences, about 32% seen once. Deletions cut 6 bases from V and 8 bases from J, with 22 bases between. Germline CDR1 KGHSH, CDR2 LQKENI. The CDR3 has 16 amino acids. The TCR originated in a human donor who was either an allogeneic HSCT recipient or a stem cell or donor lymphocyte infusion donor (not recorded which). It is not recorded whose cells these are; they may come from a transplant donor. Sequenced material: blood, either unsorted or a sorted T cell fraction (not recorded which). This rearrangement joins TRBV18 to TRBJ1-4; D is uncertain. DNA for the CDR3: TGTGCCAGCTCGACACAGCGGGCCGCCGACGGCGAAAAACTGTTTTTT. Translating it yields CASSTQRAADGEKLFF.